Below, one T cell receptor beta chain is given with its context. Its antigen is unknown. This CDR3 is built from 14 residues. Germline CDR1 MDHEN, CDR2 SYDVKM. The ends lost 5 bases at V and 10 bases at J; junction bases unmatched: 8. The sample originates from a study of cytomegalovirus exposure and HLA in healthy donors. The study, taken as a whole, reports: Rarity marked most TCR sequences, yet some public TCRs occurred in many donors. The analysis excluded some indistinguishable V segments, including TRBV6-2 and TRBV6-3.

PCR used 60 Vbeta primers and 13 Jbeta primers. The repertoire was sequenced with immunoSEQ multiplex PCR; TCRdb's copy has only in-frame clones and lacks some. The table lists hundreds of thousands of clones, roughly 80% of them singletons. This clonotype originated in a male donor in good health and CMV-seronegative. Sequenced: PBMCs. V usage is TRBV28 and J usage is TRBJ2-1; TRBD2 matches at 10 bases. The CDR3 DNA sequence: TGTGCCAGCAGTCCCGCCCTAGCGGGAGAGGAGCAGTTCTTC. Its protein is CASSPALAGEEQFF.